These T cell receptor beta chains were read from a single sample in a study of graft-versus-host responses after intestinal transplantation. Data came from immunoSEQ multiplex PCR; TCRdb stores just in-frame clones and leaves some out. This table has 25,000 to 30,000 clones, about 80% appearing once. Sequenced material: ileum tissue, taken 98 days after intestinal transplantation. Receptors originate from a human patient who received an intestinal transplant, so some T cells may come from the graft donor. Each CDR3 is given with its conserved first and last residue.

v_gene,j_gene,CDR3aa
TRBV19,TRBJ1-1,CASSMSLSTEAFF
TRBV5-4,TRBJ2-3,CASSSRAGGSDTQYF
TRBV6-5,TRBJ1-2,CASSYSGSGSNYGYTF
TRBV9,TRBJ1-2,CASSVGVAGRADGYTF
TRBV4-1,TRBJ1-5,CASSQVIVEGNQPQHF
TRBV9,TRBJ1-1,CASSVEPGPNTEAFF
TRBV7-8,TRBJ1-1,CASSSYGQEAFF
TRBV18,TRBJ1-1,CASSPRAGGVRGNTEAFF
TRBV11-2,TRBJ1-4,CASSYWTEYATNEKLFF
TRBV2,TRBJ1-2,CAIGQGYGYTF
TRBV7-8,TRBJ2-5,CASSPGLAGVQETQYF
TRBV5-1,TRBJ2-1,CASSLEGTGPNEQFF
TRBV19,TRBJ1-5,CASSIDRGRNQPQHF
TRBV29-1,TRBJ1-2,CSVESGSNYGYTF
TRBV7-9,TRBJ2-1,CASSLDWASYNEQFF
TRBV5-1,TRBJ2-5,CASSLVGFGSQETQYF
TRBV6-1,TRBJ1-1,CASRRYSGGEAFF
TRBV28,TRBJ2-1,CASSLVSRGAEQFF
TRBV28,TRBJ2-7,CASIRQGSYEQYF
TRBV29-1,TRBJ2-5,CSVDGLAGEETQYF
TRBV7-9,TRBJ2-6,CASSLEEGDPSSGANVLTF
TRBV6-5,TRBJ2-7,CASSYSRDRGFYEQYF
TRBV4-1,TRBJ2-5,CASSQFVASGPETQYF
TRBV4-1,TRBJ2-1,CASTGPSYNEQFF
TRBV7-9,TRBJ2-1,CASFSKRGGLDEQFF
TRBV20-1,TRBJ2-1,CSASIRNEQFF
TRBV20-1,TRBJ1-1,CSALWGIEAFF
TRBV15,TRBJ2-5,CATSSGFQETQYF
TRBV4-1,TRBJ1-2,CASSHMDGNYGYTF
TRBV7-9,TRBJ1-1,CASSFSASTEAFF
TRBV5-1,TRBJ1-3,CASSLFLGYSGNTIYF
TRBV5-1,TRBJ1-2,CASSFGTGEDYTF